This record covers a single T cell receptor beta chain. Its antigen is not identified. The sample originates from a study of T cell responses to AZD1222 COVID-19 vaccine. As for the study in general: Samples with a second dose at about 4 or about 12 weeks were pooled together. The study's findings and limits: CD4 TCRs linked to vaccination spanned spike, dominating at 160-218 and 743-854.

Assay: immunoSEQ multiplex PCR; the TCRdb copy retains only in-frame clones and omits some. Of 120,000 to 150,000 clones listed, around 90% are singletons. V lost 1 base and J 3 bases, leaving 10 bases between the germline ends. Germline V lookup: CDR1 SGDLS, CDR2 YYNGEE. CDR3 length equals 14 residues. The receptor's source is an adult in good health. The sample consisted of peripheral blood, taken on day 0 of AZD1222 vaccination. This chain joins TRBV9 and TRBJ2-5; D possibly uses TRBD1 or TRBD2 (6 bases each). The DNA of the CDR3 is TGTGCCAGCAGCGTAACGGGGGCCAAAGAGACCCAGTACTTC. It encodes CASSVTGAKETQYF.